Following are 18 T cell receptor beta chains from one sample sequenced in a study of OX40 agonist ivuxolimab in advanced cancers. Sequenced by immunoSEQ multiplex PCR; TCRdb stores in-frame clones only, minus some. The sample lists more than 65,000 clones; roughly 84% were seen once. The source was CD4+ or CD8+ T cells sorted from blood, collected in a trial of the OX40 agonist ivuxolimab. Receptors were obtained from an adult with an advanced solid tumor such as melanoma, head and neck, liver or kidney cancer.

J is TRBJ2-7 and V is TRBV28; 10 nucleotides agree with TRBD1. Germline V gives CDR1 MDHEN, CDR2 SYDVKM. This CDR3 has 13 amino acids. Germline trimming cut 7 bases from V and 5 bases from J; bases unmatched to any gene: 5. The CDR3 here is CASTGTGVHEQYF. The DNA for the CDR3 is TGTGCCAGCACCGGGACAGGGGTCCACGAGCAGTACTTC.

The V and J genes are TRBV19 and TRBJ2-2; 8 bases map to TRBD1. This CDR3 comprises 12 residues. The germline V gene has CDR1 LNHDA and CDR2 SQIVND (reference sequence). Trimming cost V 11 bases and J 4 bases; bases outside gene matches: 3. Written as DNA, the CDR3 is TGTGCCGCAGGGGGCTGCACCGGGGAGCTGTTTTTT. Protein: CAAGGCTGELFF. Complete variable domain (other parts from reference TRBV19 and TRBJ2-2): DGGITQSPKYLFRKEGQNVTLSCEQNLNHDAMYWYRQDPGQGLRLIYYSQIVNDFQKGDIAEGYSVSREKKESFPLTVTSAQKNPTAFYLCAAGGCTGELFFGEGSRLTVL.

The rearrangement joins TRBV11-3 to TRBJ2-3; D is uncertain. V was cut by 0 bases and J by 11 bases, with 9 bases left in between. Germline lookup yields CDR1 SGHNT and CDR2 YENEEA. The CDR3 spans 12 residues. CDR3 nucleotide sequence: TGTGCCAGCAGCTTAGAGTCTAGGGAGCAGTATTTT. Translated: CASSLESREQYF.

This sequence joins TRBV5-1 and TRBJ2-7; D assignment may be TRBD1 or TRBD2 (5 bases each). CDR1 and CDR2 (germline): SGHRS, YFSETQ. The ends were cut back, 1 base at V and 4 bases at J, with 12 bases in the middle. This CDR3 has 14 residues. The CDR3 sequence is CASSLISGQYEQYF. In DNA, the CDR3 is TGCGCCAGCAGCTTGATCTCGGGGCAGTACGAGCAGTACTTC. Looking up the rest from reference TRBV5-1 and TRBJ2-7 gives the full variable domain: KAGVTQTPRYLIKTRGQQVTLSCSPISGHRSVSWYQQTPGQGLQFLFEYFSETQRNKGNFPGRFSGRQFSNSRSEMNVSTLELGDSALYLCASSLISGQYEQYFGPGTRLTVT.

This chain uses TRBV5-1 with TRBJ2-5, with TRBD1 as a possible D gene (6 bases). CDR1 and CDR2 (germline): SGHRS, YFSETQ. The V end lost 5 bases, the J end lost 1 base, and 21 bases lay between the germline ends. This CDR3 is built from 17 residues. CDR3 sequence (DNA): TGCGCCAGCAGTATCCCGTCGGGACAAAGGACCCAAGAGACCCAGTACTTC. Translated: CASSIPSGQRTQETQYF.

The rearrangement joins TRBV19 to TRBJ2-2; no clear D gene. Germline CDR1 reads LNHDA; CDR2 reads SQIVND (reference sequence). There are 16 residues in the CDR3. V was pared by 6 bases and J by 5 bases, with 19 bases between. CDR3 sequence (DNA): TGTGCCAGTAGGCCACGGACGCCATTGGGGACCGGGGAGCTGTTTTTT. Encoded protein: CASRPRTPLGTGELFF.

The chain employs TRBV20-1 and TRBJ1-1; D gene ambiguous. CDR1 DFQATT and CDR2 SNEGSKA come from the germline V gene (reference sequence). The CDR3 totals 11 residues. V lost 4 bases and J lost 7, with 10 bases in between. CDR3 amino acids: CSAKPRSEAFF. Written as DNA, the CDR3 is TGCAGTGCTAAGCCTCGGAGTGAAGCTTTCTTT.

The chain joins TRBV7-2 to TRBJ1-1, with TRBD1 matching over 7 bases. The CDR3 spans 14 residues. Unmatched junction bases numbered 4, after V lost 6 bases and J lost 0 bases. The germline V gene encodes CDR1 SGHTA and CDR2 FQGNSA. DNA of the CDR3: TGTGCCAGCAGGCCTACAGGGGTGAACACTGAAGCTTTCTTT. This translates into CASRPTGVNTEAFF.

The CDR3 DNA is TGTGCCAGCAGCTTAGGACAGGGCACGGGGAACACTGAAGCTTTCTTT. Its protein is CASSLGQGTGNTEAFF. This rearrangement joins TRBV7-9 to TRBJ1-1; 7 bases fit TRBD1. J lost 1 base, V lost 1 base, and 6 bases had no gene match. Per the germline V gene, CDR1 is SEHNR and CDR2 is FQNEAQ (reference sequence). The CDR3 has 16 residues.

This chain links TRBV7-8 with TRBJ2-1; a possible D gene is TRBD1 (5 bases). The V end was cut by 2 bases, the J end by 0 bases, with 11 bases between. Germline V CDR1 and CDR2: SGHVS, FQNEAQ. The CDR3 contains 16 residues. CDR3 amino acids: CASSLYRFSSYNEQFF. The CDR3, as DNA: TGTGCCAGCAGCTTATACAGGTTTAGCTCCTACAATGAGCAGTTCTTC.

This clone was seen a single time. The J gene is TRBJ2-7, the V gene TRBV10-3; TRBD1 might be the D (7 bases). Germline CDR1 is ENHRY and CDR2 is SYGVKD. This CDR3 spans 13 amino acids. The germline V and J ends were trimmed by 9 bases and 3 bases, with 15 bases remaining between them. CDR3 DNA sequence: TGTGCCATAGGGGTCAGGGGGGACTACGAGCAGTACTTC. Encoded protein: CAIGVRGDYEQYF.

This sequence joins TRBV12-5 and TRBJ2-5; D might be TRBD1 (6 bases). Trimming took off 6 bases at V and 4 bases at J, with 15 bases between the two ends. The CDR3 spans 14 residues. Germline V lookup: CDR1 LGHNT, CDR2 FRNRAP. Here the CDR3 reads CASGSDRLGETQYF. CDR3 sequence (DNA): TGTGCTAGTGGCTCCGACAGGCTGGGAGAGACCCAGTACTTC.

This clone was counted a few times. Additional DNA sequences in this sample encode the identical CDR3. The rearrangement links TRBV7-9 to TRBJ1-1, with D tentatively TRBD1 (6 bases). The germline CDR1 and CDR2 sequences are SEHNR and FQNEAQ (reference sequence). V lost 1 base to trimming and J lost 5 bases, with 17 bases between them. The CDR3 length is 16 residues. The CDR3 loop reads CASSLGARGAVTEAFF. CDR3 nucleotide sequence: TGTGCCAGCAGCTTAGGAGCGCGGGGGGCGGTAACTGAAGCTTTCTTT.

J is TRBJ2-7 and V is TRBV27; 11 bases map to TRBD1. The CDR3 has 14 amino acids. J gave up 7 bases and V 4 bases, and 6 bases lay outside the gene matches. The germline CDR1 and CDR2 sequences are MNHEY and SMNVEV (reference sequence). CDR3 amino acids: CASSSDRGLGEQYF. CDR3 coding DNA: TGTGCCAGCAGTTCGGACAGGGGGCTTGGTGAGCAGTACTTC.

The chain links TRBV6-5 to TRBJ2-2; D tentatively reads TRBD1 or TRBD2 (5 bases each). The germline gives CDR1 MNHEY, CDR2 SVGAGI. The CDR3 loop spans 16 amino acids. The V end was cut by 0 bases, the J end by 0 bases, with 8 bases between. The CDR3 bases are TGTGCCAGCAGTTACTCTATGGGGGCGAACACCGGGGAGCTGTTTTTT. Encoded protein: CASSYSMGANTGELFF.

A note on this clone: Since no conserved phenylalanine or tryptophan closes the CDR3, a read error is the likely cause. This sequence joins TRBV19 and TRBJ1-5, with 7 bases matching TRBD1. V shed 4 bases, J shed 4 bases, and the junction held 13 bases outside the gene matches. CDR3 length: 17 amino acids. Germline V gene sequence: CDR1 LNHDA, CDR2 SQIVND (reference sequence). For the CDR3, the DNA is TGTGCCAGTAGTACACGACAGGGATGGTCACGTAATCAGCCCCAGCATTCT. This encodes CASSTRQGWSRNQPQHS.

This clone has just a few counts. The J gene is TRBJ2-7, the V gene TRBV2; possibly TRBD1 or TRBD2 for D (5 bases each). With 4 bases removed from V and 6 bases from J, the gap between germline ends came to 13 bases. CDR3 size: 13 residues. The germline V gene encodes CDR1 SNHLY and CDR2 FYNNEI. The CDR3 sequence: CASSVSGTFEQYF. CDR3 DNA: TGTGCCAGCAGTGTGTCAGGGACGTTCGAGCAGTACTTC.

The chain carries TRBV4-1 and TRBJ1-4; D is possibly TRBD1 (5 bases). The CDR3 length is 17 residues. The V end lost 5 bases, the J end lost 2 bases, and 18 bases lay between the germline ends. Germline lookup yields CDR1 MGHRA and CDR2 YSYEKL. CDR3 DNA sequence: TGCGCCAGCAGCTGGCGGGACGGGAGGGTCACTAATGAAAAACTGTTTTTT. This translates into CASSWRDGRVTNEKLFF.